This T cell receptor beta chain was identified in a study of T cell responses to AZD1222 COVID-19 vaccine. The data were produced by immunoSEQ multiplex PCR, yet TCRdb's version contains in-frame clones alone and is incomplete. This sample has around 160,000 clones, with around 93% found just once. General observations from the study: It was only a handful of AZD1222 recipients who were seropositive at baseline.

On this clone: The target antigen is unknown.

This TCR derives from an adult who received the AZD1222 COVID-19 vaccine. This specimen consisted of peripheral blood, obtained 28 days after the second AZD1222 dose.

CDR3 coding DNA: TGCAGCGCCGCCGGGGGAGGGGACACTGAAGCTTTCTTT. Encoded protein: CSAAGGGDTEAFF. The chain has TRBV29-1 and TRBJ1-1; D possibly corresponds to TRBD1 (5 bases). Trimming took 7 bases from V and 3 from J, leaving 15 bases between them. This CDR3 is built from 13 residues. In germline, CDR1 is SQVTM, CDR2 ANQGSEA.